The 16 T cell receptor beta chains listed next were all sequenced from one sample in a study of spatial heterogeneity in lung cancer. TCRdb processed the 5' RACE reads anew with MiXCR; each CDR3 protein has one entry. Of approximately 40,000 distinct CDR3 sequences in the sample, roughly 8% were seen once. Time point indicated: sample taken at primary tumor resection. Sequenced material: PBMCs, taken at surgery. These receptor sequences come from a male donor with early-stage non-small cell lung cancer.

In its sample, this clonotype was seen many times. V and J are TRBV27 and TRBJ1-2, with 8 bases fitting TRBD1. Germline CDR1 MNHEY, CDR2 SMNVEV (reference sequence). Trimming at V came to 6 bases and at J to 3 bases, leaving 6 bases not matched to a gene. The CDR3 is 14 residues long. CDR3 nucleotides: TGTGCCAGCAGCTCGACAGGGGTTTACTATGGCTACACCTTC. Its translation is CASSSTGVYYGYTF.

The sample holds many counts of this clonotype. The genes are TRBV3-1 and TRBJ1-1; maybe TRBD1 (6 bases). There are 14 residues in the CDR3. Trimming removed 6 bases from V and 8 bases from J, with 19 bases in between. Germline V gene lookup returns CDR1 LGHDT and CDR2 YNNKEL (reference sequence). In nucleotides, the CDR3 is TGTGCCAGCAGTATATACAGGGAGGGATTAGAAGCTTTCTTT. Amino acids: CASSIYREGLEAFF. The variable domain in full, completed from reference TRBV3-1 and TRBJ1-1, reads DTAVSQTPKYLVTQMGNDKSIKCEQNLGHDTMYWYKQDSKKFLKIMFSYNNKELIINETVPNRFSPKSPDKAHLNLHINSLELGDSAVYFCASSIYREGLEAFFGQGTRLTVV.

At least ten counts were recorded for this clonotype. The V gene is TRBV24-1, the J gene TRBJ2-3; D might be TRBD1 (5 bases). Germline values: CDR1 KGHDR, CDR2 SFDVKD. The CDR3 has 13 amino acids. V dropped 9 bases and J dropped 2 bases, with 11 bases sitting between them. CDR3 nucleotide sequence: TGTGCCACCGAATCAGGGATCACAGATACGCAGTATTTT. Amino acids: CATESGITDTQYF.

The chain combines TRBV27 with TRBJ1-1; D not certain. The CDR3 spans 14 residues. The V end lost 3 bases, the J end lost 3 bases, and 11 bases lay between the germline ends. Germline V gives CDR1 MNHEY, CDR2 SMNVEV (reference sequence). The CDR3 DNA sequence: TGTGCCAGCAGTTTCGCAGAATTCGACACTGAAGCTTTCTTT. Its protein product is CASSFAEFDTEAFF.

This clonotype was counted many times. CDR3 region: CASSGVWETQYF. The CDR3 nucleotides are TGTGCCAGCTCCGGGGTCTGGGAGACCCAGTACTTC. The genes are TRBV2 and TRBJ2-5, with a possible D match to TRBD2 (5 bases). The ends were cut back, 8 bases at V and 5 bases at J, with 12 bases in the middle. The length of the CDR3 is 12 residues. Looked up from germline, CDR1 is SNHLY and CDR2 is FYNNEI.

Concerning this clonotype itself: This may arise from a read error, as a much more abundant clone is one base away. This chain connects TRBV24-1 to TRBJ2-1, with 9 bases matching TRBD1. The CDR3 is 16 amino acids. J was trimmed by 8 bases and V by 6 bases; bases with no gene match: 13. The germline CDR1 and CDR2 sequences are KGHDR and SFDVKD. CDR3: CATSSAYRDRAHEQFF. CDR3 nucleotides: TGTGCCACCAGTTCTGCCTACCGGGACAGGGCACATGAGCAGTTCTTC.

This clonotype was seen at least ten times. J is TRBJ2-7 and V is TRBV5-1; 8 nucleotides match TRBD1. CDR1 and CDR2 (germline): SGHRS, YFSETQ. V lost 0 bases and J lost 1; bases outside the gene matches: 6. There are 16 residues in the CDR3. The CDR3 region is CASSLGQGAMSYEQYV. CDR3 coding DNA: TGCGCCAGCAGCTTGGGGCAGGGGGCGATGTCCTACGAGCAGTACGTC.

The rearrangement uses TRBV18 and TRBJ1-1; D is undetermined. CDR1 and CDR2 from the germline V gene are KGHSH and LQKENI. V gave up 9 bases and J gave up 3 bases, with 11 bases separating them. The CDR3 totals 12 residues. The CDR3 DNA reads TGTGCCAGTTTCCCGAGGGACACTGAAGCTTTCTTT. This sequence encodes CASFPRDTEAFF.

About this clonotype itself: A read error may explain this, as a much larger clone is one base away. The rearrangement links TRBV24-1 to TRBJ2-1, with 8 nucleotides matching TRBD2. Germline assignment: CDR1 KGHDR and CDR2 SFDVKD. The CDR3 has 14 amino acids. V was clipped by 7 bases and J by 8 bases; unmatched bases: 9. The CDR3, as DNA: TGTGCCACCAGCCATGGGAGCGGGAGAGATGAGCAGTTCTTC. It yields the protein CATSHGSGRDEQFF.

This clonotype was recorded once. The junction shows a germline mismatch at one end, possibly a read error. This rearrangement joins TRBV5-4 to TRBJ2-6; the D gene is possibly TRBD1 (5 bases). Germline V lookup: CDR1 SGHNT, CDR2 YYREEE (reference sequence). This CDR3 is 15 amino acids long. CDR3 region: CASSLGQPGANVLTF. In DNA, the CDR3 is TGTGCCAGCAGCTTGGGACAGCCTGGAGCCAACGTCCTGACTTTC.

By its share, this clonotype is medium-sized (0.01 to 0.1%). V usage is TRBV7-2 and J usage is TRBJ2-1; 9 bases are shared with TRBD2. V shed 2 bases, J shed 15 bases, and the junction held 29 bases outside the gene matches. This CDR3 has 20 residues. CDR1 is SGHTA, CDR2 FQGNSA, per germline. As DNA, the CDR3 is TGTGCCAGCAGCTTAAGGGCGTTGGTAGCGGGAGAGCCTGACCCTCCCCCTCGGTTCTTC. It specifies CASSLRALVAGEPDPPPRFF.

This clonotype was observed once. This clone may be a read error of a much larger clone one base away. This sequence joins TRBV5-1 and TRBJ1-1; TRBD1 agrees at 8 bases. The CDR3 consists of 15 residues. J was trimmed by 1 base and V by 4 bases; bases with no gene match: 6. The V gene's germline CDR1 is SGHRS and CDR2 YFSETQ. As DNA, the CDR3 is TGCGCCAGCAGCCCGGACAGGGCCTGGAACACTGAAGCTTTCTTT. Protein: CASSPDRAWNTEAFF.

The chain carries TRBV11-3 and TRBJ2-1, with TRBD1 matching over 7 bases. Germline assignment: CDR1 SGHNT and CDR2 YENEEA. The CDR3 has 15 amino acids. V lost 4 bases and J lost 6; bases outside the gene matches: 9. The CDR3 reads CASSSRQGRVNEQFF. The CDR3 nucleotides read TGTGCCAGCAGCTCCCGACAGGGTAGGGTCAATGAGCAGTTCTTC.

The gene calls are TRBV18 and TRBJ2-5, with D possibly matching TRBD1 (5 bases). Germline CDR1 reads KGHSH; CDR2 reads LQKENI. The ends were cut back, 1 base at V and 5 bases at J, with 11 bases in the middle. This CDR3 region has 14 residues. DNA for the CDR3: TGTGCCAGCTCACCACATCAGGGAAGGGAGACCCAGTACTTC. Encoded protein: CASSPHQGRETQYF.

V usage is TRBV28 and J usage is TRBJ2-2; 11 bases agree with TRBD2. Germline values: CDR1 MDHEN, CDR2 SYDVKM. V lost 3 bases to trimming and J lost 4 bases; unmatched junction nucleotides: 10. The CDR3 is 18 residues long. This chain's CDR3 is CASSFSTSGSVGTGELFF. The CDR3 DNA reads as TGTGCCAGCAGTTTCTCTACTAGCGGGAGTGTCGGCACCGGGGAGCTGTTTTTT.

This clonotype was recorded at least ten times. The J gene is TRBJ1-5, the V gene TRBV12-3 or TRBV12-4; D unresolved. The CDR3 covers 12 residues. V was trimmed by 6 bases and J by 6 bases, leaving 9 bases between them. CDR3 region: CASRLEGQPQHF. In nucleotides, the CDR3 is TGTGCCAGCAGACTCGAAGGTCAGCCCCAGCATTTT.